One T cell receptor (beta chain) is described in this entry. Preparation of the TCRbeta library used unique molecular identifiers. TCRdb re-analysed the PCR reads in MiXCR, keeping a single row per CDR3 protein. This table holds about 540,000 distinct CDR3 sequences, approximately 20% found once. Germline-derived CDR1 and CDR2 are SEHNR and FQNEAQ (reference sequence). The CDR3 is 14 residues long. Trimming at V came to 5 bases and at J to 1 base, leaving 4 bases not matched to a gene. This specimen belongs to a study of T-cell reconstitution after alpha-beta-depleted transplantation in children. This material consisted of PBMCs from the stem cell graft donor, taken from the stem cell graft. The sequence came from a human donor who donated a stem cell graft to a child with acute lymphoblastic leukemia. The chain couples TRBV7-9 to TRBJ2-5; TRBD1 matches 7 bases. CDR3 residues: CASSARQGQETQYF. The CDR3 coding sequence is TGTGCCAGCAGCGCCAGACAGGGCCAAGAGACCCAGTACTTC.